This T cell receptor beta chain was identified in a study of blood T cells in healthy people across ages. Using a J-beta primer mix together with a sample-barcoded 5' primer, a second PCR was run for about 7 to 12 cycles. CDR3-containing paired-end reads numbered at least 2.5 million in each sample. TCRdb re-called the 5' RACE reads through MiXCR, storing one row per CDR3 protein. The data hold 600,000 or so distinct CDR3 sequences, with approximately 30% observed a single time. Study-wide findings and caveats: Any conclusive comparison of naive versus antigen-experienced cells was prevented by using unsorted PBMCs.

Turning to this clonotype: Its antigen is currently unknown.

The CDR3 covers 15 residues. Trimming cost V 5 bases and J 3 bases; bases outside gene matches: 7. Germline V lookup: CDR1 MGHRA, CDR2 YSYEKL. This TCR was recovered from a woman of 80 years or more in good health. Sequenced material: blood. This chain joins TRBV4-1 and TRBJ2-3, with TRBD2 identical over 8 bases. This chain's CDR3 is CASSTHTGGTDTQYF. CDR3 DNA: TGCGCCAGCAGCACACATACGGGGGGGACAGATACGCAGTATTTT.